This T cell receptor beta chain comes out of a study of blood T cell repertoires in COVID-19. Across the study: Samples came from the United States, Italy and Spain, spanning acute and convalescent COVID-19. Sample material is recorded as cDNA or gDNA derived from T cells, B-cell-depleted T cells, or PBMCs.

The protocol was immunoSEQ multiplex PCR, while the TCRdb copy is restricted to in-frame clones and leaves out a portion. The table shows under 250,000 clones, with around 80% occurring only once. The CDR3 is 14 residues long. Trimming pared 1 base from V and 8 bases from J, leaving 13 bases between. CDR1 and CDR2 from the germline V gene are SGHDT and YYEEEE. The chain has TRBV5-6 and TRBJ2-1; D is uncertain. Sequenced sample: peripheral blood. The clonotype comes from a man aged 45-65 years with active or convalescent COVID-19. The CDR3 protein is CASSLKSPADEQFF. The CDR3 nucleotides are TGTGCCAGCAGCTTGAAGTCACCGGCGGATGAGCAGTTCTTC.